These T cell receptor beta chains were read from a single sample in a study of OX40 agonist ivuxolimab in advanced cancers. The assay was immunoSEQ multiplex PCR, and TCRdb's table has in-frame clones only and misses some. The table lists more than 60,000 clones, 87% of them singletons. Sequences were derived from CD4+ or CD8+ T cells sorted from blood, sampled in a trial of the OX40 agonist ivuxolimab. The receptors here all came from an adult with an advanced solid tumor such as melanoma, head and neck, liver or kidney cancer. Each CDR3 is given with its conserved first and last residue. Fields, in order: clone size, D gene, V gene, J gene, CDR3 protein, CDR3 DNA. The D gene is left open where the match is weak. Size tells how often a clone was seen (once, few, many) or the class of an expanded clone, and some rows leave it out.

clone_size: NA
d_call: NA
v_call: TRBV15
j_call: TRBJ2-3
cdr3_aa: CATSRRGRGADTQYF
cdr3_nt: TGTGCCACCAGCAGGAGGGGTAGGGGCGCAGATACGCAGTATTTT

clone_size: NA
d_call: NA
v_call: TRBV5-1
j_call: TRBJ2-7
cdr3_aa: CASSRGTSGVEQYF
cdr3_nt: TGCGCCAGCAGCCGGGGGACGAGCGGCGTCGAGCAGTACTTC

clone_size: NA
d_call: NA
v_call: TRBV12-5
j_call: TRBJ2-5
cdr3_aa: CASALLGIQETQYF
cdr3_nt: TGTGCTAGTGCTTTGCTGGGGATCCAAGAGACCCAGTACTTC

clone_size: once
d_call: NA
v_call: TRBV11-3
j_call: TRBJ2-1
cdr3_aa: CASSLVGYNEQFF
cdr3_nt: TGTGCCAGCAGCTTAGTCGGATACAATGAGCAGTTCTTC

clone_size: NA
d_call: NA
v_call: TRBV25-1
j_call: TRBJ1-2
cdr3_aa: CASSELGIYGYTF
cdr3_nt: TGTGCCAGCAGTGAATTGGGCATCTATGGCTACACCTTC

clone_size: NA
d_call: TRBD2
v_call: TRBV7-6
j_call: TRBJ2-1
cdr3_aa: CASSLGASGHHEQFF
cdr3_nt: TGTGCCAGCAGCTTAGGGGCTAGCGGTCACCATGAGCAGTTCTTC

clone_size: NA
d_call: NA
v_call: TRBV21-1
j_call: TRBJ1-4
cdr3_aa: CASSFPTGTGLSATNEKLFF
cdr3_nt: TGTGCCAGCAGCTTCCCAACCGGGACAGGCCTTTCTGCAACTAATGAAAAACTGTTTTTT

clone_size: NA
d_call: TRBD2
v_call: TRBV5-6
j_call: TRBJ2-7
cdr3_aa: CASSLTAGGSYEQYF
cdr3_nt: TGTGCCAGCAGCTTGACAGCGGGAGGGTCTTACGAGCAGTACTTC

clone_size: NA
d_call: TRBD1
v_call: TRBV6-6
j_call: TRBJ1-2
cdr3_aa: CASSRTGLDNGYTF
cdr3_nt: TGTGCTAGCAGTCGGACAGGGTTGGACAATGGCTACACCTTC

clone_size: NA
d_call: TRBD2
v_call: TRBV29-1
j_call: TRBJ2-3
cdr3_aa: CSVEVLAGGRGGYF
cdr3_nt: TGCAGCGTTGAAGTTCTCGCGGGAGGACGCGGGGGGTATTTT

clone_size: NA
d_call: TRBD2
v_call: TRBV18
j_call: TRBJ2-7
cdr3_aa: CASSPSAGATYEQYF
cdr3_nt: TGTGCCAGCTCACCATCAGCGGGAGCAACCTACGAGCAGTACTTC

clone_size: NA
d_call: TRBD1
v_call: TRBV11-2
j_call: TRBJ1-2
cdr3_aa: CASSSRGTGAGSNYGYTF
cdr3_nt: TGTGCCAGCAGCTCCAGAGGGACAGGGGCCGGGTCAAACTATGGCTACACCTTC

clone_size: NA
d_call: TRBD1
v_call: TRBV6-1
j_call: TRBJ1-5
cdr3_aa: CASSGTGGQPQHF
cdr3_nt: TGTGCCAGCAGTGGGACAGGGGGGCAGCCCCAGCATTTT

clone_size: NA
d_call: TRBD2
v_call: TRBV6-5
j_call: TRBJ2-1
cdr3_aa: CASSWTSGNRGNEQFF
cdr3_nt: TGTGCCAGCAGTTGGACTAGCGGGAACCGGGGGAATGAGCAGTTCTTC

clone_size: once
d_call: NA
v_call: TRBV14
j_call: TRBJ2-7
cdr3_aa: CASSQFTGLYEQYF
cdr3_nt: TGTGCCAGCAGCCAGTTCACGGGGCTCTACGAGCAGTACTTC

clone_size: once
d_call: NA
v_call: TRBV10-3
j_call: TRBJ2-5
cdr3_aa: CAISGGGAQETQYF
cdr3_nt: TGTGCCATCAGTGGAGGAGGGGCGCAAGAGACCCAGTACTTC

clone_size: medium-sized
d_call: NA
v_call: TRBV5-4
j_call: TRBJ1-2
cdr3_aa: CASSLGGSYGYTF
cdr3_nt: TGTGCCAGCAGCTTAGGGGGGAGCTATGGCTACACCTTC

clone_size: NA
d_call: TRBD2
v_call: TRBV5-1
j_call: TRBJ2-3
cdr3_aa: CASSPAPLAGGTDTQYF
cdr3_nt: TGCGCCAGCAGCCCTGCGCCACTAGCGGGGGGCACAGATACGCAGTATTTT

clone_size: NA
d_call: NA
v_call: TRBV7-2
j_call: TRBJ2-1
cdr3_aa: CASSRRLGFVDEQFF
cdr3_nt: TGTGCCAGCAGCCGAAGACTAGGTTTTGTCGATGAGCAGTTCTTC

clone_size: NA
d_call: NA
v_call: TRBV15
j_call: TRBJ2-5
cdr3_aa: CATSRAYEQETQYF
cdr3_nt: TGTGCCACCAGCAGGGCTTATGAGCAAGAGACCCAGTACTTC

clone_size: once
d_call: TRBD1
v_call: TRBV7-2
j_call: TRBJ1-1
cdr3_aa: CASSPRTGYTEAFF
cdr3_nt: TGTGCCAGCAGCCCGCGGACAGGGTACACTGAAGCTTTCTTT

clone_size: NA
d_call: TRBD2
v_call: TRBV29-1
j_call: TRBJ2-2
cdr3_aa: CSVEVSSGRTGELFF
cdr3_nt: TGCAGCGTTGAAGTTTCTAGCGGGAGAACCGGGGAGCTGTTTTTT

clone_size: NA
d_call: NA
v_call: TRBV5-6
j_call: TRBJ1-2
cdr3_aa: CASSYNTGFNYGYTF
cdr3_nt: TGTGCCAGCAGCTATAACACAGGGTTCAACTATGGCTACACCTTC

clone_size: NA
d_call: NA
v_call: TRBV4-1
j_call: TRBJ1-5
cdr3_aa: CASSRLPAEGRSNQPQHF
cdr3_nt: TGCGCCAGCAGCCGCCTCCCCGCGGAGGGGCGAAGCAATCAGCCCCAGCATTTT

clone_size: once
d_call: NA
v_call: TRBV27
j_call: TRBJ2-3
cdr3_aa: CASSFSLRPTEDTQYF
cdr3_nt: TGTGCCAGCAGTTTCTCCCTGCGACCCACCGAAGATACGCAGTATTTT

clone_size: once
d_call: NA
v_call: TRBV19
j_call: TRBJ2-3
cdr3_aa: CASSLTSLGSTDTQYF
cdr3_nt: TGTGCCAGTAGTCTTACTAGCTTAGGTAGCACAGATACGCAGTATTTT

clone_size: NA
d_call: TRBD2
v_call: TRBV27
j_call: TRBJ2-3
cdr3_aa: CASSSALAGADTQYF
cdr3_nt: TGTGCCAGCAGTTCCGCACTAGCGGGAGCAGATACGCAGTATTTT

clone_size: NA
d_call: TRBD2
v_call: TRBV4-1
j_call: TRBJ2-1
cdr3_aa: CASSQGLAGGGEQFF
cdr3_nt: TGCGCCAGCAGCCAGGGTCTAGCGGGAGGGGGTGAGCAGTTCTTC